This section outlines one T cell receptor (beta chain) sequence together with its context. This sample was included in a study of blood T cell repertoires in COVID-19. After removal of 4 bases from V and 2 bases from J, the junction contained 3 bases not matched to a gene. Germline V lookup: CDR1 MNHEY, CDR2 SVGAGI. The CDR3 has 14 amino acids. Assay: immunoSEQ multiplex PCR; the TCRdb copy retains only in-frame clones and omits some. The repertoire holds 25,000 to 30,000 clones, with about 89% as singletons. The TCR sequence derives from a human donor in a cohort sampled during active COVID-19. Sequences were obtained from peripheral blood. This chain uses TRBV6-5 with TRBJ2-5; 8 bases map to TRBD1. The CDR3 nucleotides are TGTGCCAGCAGTTCAGACAGGGGACAAGAGACCCAGTACTTC. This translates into CASSSDRGQETQYF.